Listed below are T cell receptor beta chains from one sample, sequenced in a study of shared clonotypes between healthy human individuals. Only in-frame clones appear in the TCRdb table, and some are missing; sequencing was by immunoSEQ multiplex PCR. The sample carries 470,000 or so clones, over 75% recorded once. The sequenced sample consisted of PBMCs. These receptors all come from a woman in her 40s in good health. Some clones in this sample may be carry-over from other donors' samples. Each CDR3 is given with its conserved first and last residue. D genes are given only for firm matches. Clone size is given for some rows only: seen once, a few or many times, or a class if the clone is expanded.

v_gene	d_gene	j_gene	abundance	CDR3nt	CDR3aa
TRBV29-1	TRBD1	TRBJ2-1	NA	TGCAGCGTTTCACAGGGGTCCGGCAATGAGCAGTTCTTC	CSVSQGSGNEQFF
TRBV30	NA	TRBJ1-1	few	TGTGCCTGGAGGTCAGGGACACTGGGAGCTTTCTTT	CAWRSGTLGAFF
TRBV30	NA	TRBJ2-1	NA	TGTGCCTGGAGTGAGCTACAGGTCCAGGCCCAGCAGTTCTTC	CAWSELQVQAQQFF
TRBV19	TRBD2	TRBJ2-7	NA	TGTGCCAGTAGAAAGCTAGCGGTCCCCTCCTACGAGCAGTACTTC	CASRKLAVPSYEQYF
TRBV5-5	TRBD1	TRBJ2-7	few	TGTGCCAGCAGCTCACTACCGGGACAGGGGTTCGGGCAGTACTTC	CASSSLPGQGFGQYF
TRBV11-2	TRBD1	TRBJ1-3	NA	TGTGCCAGCAGCTTCAGCTTACGACAGGGGAGCTCTGGAAACACCATATATTTT	CASSFSLRQGSSGNTIYF
TRBV6-1	NA	TRBJ2-1	NA	TGTGCCAGCAGTGAAAGGCTGGGAGCCTCGGGCACTGAGCAGTTCTTC	CASSERLGASGTEQFF
TRBV11-2	NA	TRBJ2-7	once	TGTGCCAGCAGCTTAGTAAAAGGTGGGACTTACGAGCAGTACTTC	CASSLVKGGTYEQYF
TRBV7-2	NA	TRBJ2-1	NA	TGTGCCAGCAACACGGGGATCTACAATGAGCAGTTCTTC	CASNTGIYNEQFF
TRBV7-2	NA	TRBJ1-1	once	TGTGCCAGCAGCCCCCTCGCTCGCGGGGCAACTGAAGCTTTCTTT	CASSPLARGATEAFF
TRBV9	TRBD1	TRBJ1-4	NA	TGTGCCAGCAGCGGACAGGGTATCCCAAATGAAAAACTGTTTTTT	CASSGQGIPNEKLFF
TRBV28	TRBD2	TRBJ2-1	few	TGTGCCAGCAGTTTTCTAAGCGGGAGTGGGGATGAGCAGTTCTTC	CASSFLSGSGDEQFF
TRBV5-1	NA	TRBJ2-5	NA	TGCGCCAGCAGCTTGGGAGGGGGTAGAGAGACCCAGTACTTC	CASSLGGGRETQYF
TRBV4-1	TRBD1	TRBJ2-7	NA	TGCGCCAGCAGCGCCCGACAGGGGGGAAACGAGCAGTACTTC	CASSARQGGNEQYF
TRBV27	TRBD1	TRBJ1-5	few	TGTGCCAGCAATCAGCCCACCCCCCGCCCGGGACAGGGTAGTCAGCCCCAGCATTTT	CASNQPTPRPGQGSQPQHF
TRBV4-1	NA	TRBJ2-7	NA	TGCGCCAGCAGCCAGGCCCCTACCCTCCGGCCCTACGAGCAGTACTTC	CASSQAPTLRPYEQYF
TRBV7-3	NA	TRBJ2-5	NA	TGTGCCAGCAGCTTAACACGGGCGGAGACCCAGTACTTC	CASSLTRAETQYF
TRBV5-1	NA	TRBJ1-2	NA	TGCGCCAGCAGCCCTGGACAGAACTATGGCTACACCTTC	CASSPGQNYGYTF
TRBV27	TRBD2	TRBJ2-7	NA	TGTGCCAGCAGCCTTACACTAGCGGGAGAACCCTACGAGCAGTACTTC	CASSLTLAGEPYEQYF
TRBV30	NA	TRBJ1-5	NA	TGTGCCTGGAGTGTATCGGATAAGCAAGGTCAGCCCCAGCATTTT	CAWSVSDKQGQPQHF
TRBV18	TRBD2	TRBJ2-1	NA	TGTGCCAGCTCGCTCGGGAGGGCCGAGGGTGTGGAGCAGTTCTTC	CASSLGRAEGVEQFF
TRBV27	TRBD1	TRBJ1-2	NA	TGTGCCAGCAGTTTCGGACAGGGGGCCTATGGCTACACCTTC	CASSFGQGAYGYTF
TRBV2	NA	TRBJ1-2	NA	TGTGCCAGCATCACGACAGGTTATGGCTACACCTTC	CASITTGYGYTF
TRBV7-8	TRBD2	TRBJ2-7	NA	TGTGCCAGCAGCCAGACTAGCGGGAGCTCCTACGAGCAGTACTTC	CASSQTSGSSYEQYF
TRBV29-1	TRBD2	TRBJ2-1	NA	TGCAGCGTCGGAACTAGCGGGATTAATGAGCAGTTCTTC	CSVGTSGINEQFF
TRBV2	NA	TRBJ1-2	NA	TGTGCCAGCAGACCTATGGCAGGGATTGGCTACACCTTC	CASRPMAGIGYTF
TRBV5-1	TRBD1	TRBJ2-7	few	TGCGCCAGCAACTTGCAGGGGGCAAACGAGCAGTACTTC	CASNLQGANEQYF
TRBV9	NA	TRBJ2-2	NA	TGTGCCAGCAGCGTAGCCGGACAGAACACCGGGGAGCTGTTTTTT	CASSVAGQNTGELFF
TRBV30	NA	TRBJ1-5	many	TGTGCCTGGAGCGGAAGCAATCAGCCCCAGCATTTT	CAWSGSNQPQHF
TRBV27	TRBD2	TRBJ2-1	once	TGTGCCAGCCGCCCCGGGACTAGCCTAGTCGATGAGCAGTTCTTC	CASRPGTSLVDEQFF
TRBV5-6	NA	TRBJ2-7	NA	TGTGCCAGCAGCCGCTCCGGGCCCTACGAGCAGTACTTC	CASSRSGPYEQYF
TRBV27	TRBD1	TRBJ1-2	NA	TGTGCCAGCAGTATAGGGACAGGGGCCGACTATGGCTACACCTTC	CASSIGTGADYGYTF
TRBV13	NA	TRBJ2-5	NA	TGTGCCAGTAGCCCCAACAGACTCCTCTTACAAGAGACCCAGTACTTC	CASSPNRLLLQETQYF
TRBV5-5	NA	TRBJ1-2	NA	TGTGCCAGCAGCTTAGGCAGGGAGAACTATGGCTACACCTTC	CASSLGRENYGYTF
TRBV4-1	NA	TRBJ1-1	NA	TGCGCCAGCAGCCCCTTAGGCGAGAGGAACACTGAAGCTTTCTTT	CASSPLGERNTEAFF
TRBV7-3	NA	TRBJ2-2	many	TGTGCCAGCAGCTTAGGGAGTAGCGCCGGGGAGCTGTTTTTT	CASSLGSSAGELFF
TRBV27	TRBD1	TRBJ2-2	few	TGTGCCAGCAGTTCCCGGACAGGGGGCGGGGAGCTGTTTTTT	CASSSRTGGGELFF
TRBV19	NA	TRBJ2-2	NA	TGTGCCAGTTCCGATTGGGCTGGAGCGGCCGGGGAGCTGTTTTTT	CASSDWAGAAGELFF
TRBV6-1	NA	TRBJ1-1	NA	TGTGCCAGCAGCCGCGCCCCTAACACTGAAGCTTTCTTT	CASSRAPNTEAFF
TRBV7-2	NA	TRBJ2-5	NA	TGTGCCAGCAGCTCCGTCCAGGTGTCACCGGAGACCCAGTACTTC	CASSSVQVSPETQYF
TRBV30	NA	TRBJ1-1	few	TGTGCCTGGAGTTGGAGTCCGAACACTGAAGCTTTCTTT	CAWSWSPNTEAFF
TRBV4-3	TRBD1	TRBJ2-3	few	TGCGCCAGCAGCCAGCAGGGGGCTGGGGATACGCAGTATTTT	CASSQQGAGDTQYF
TRBV29-1	TRBD1	TRBJ1-2	once	TGCAGCGTTGTAAGACAGGGAAACTATGGCTACACCTTC	CSVVRQGNYGYTF
TRBV6-6	NA	TRBJ2-7	few	TGTGCCAGTGGTGGAGTTCGGGAGAGTGAGCAGTACTTC	CASGGVRESEQYF
TRBV4-1	NA	TRBJ2-1	NA	TGCGCCAGCAGCCAAGACCCAGCAAGGGGGAGGTACAATGAGCAGTTCTTC	CASSQDPARGRYNEQFF
TRBV30	TRBD2	TRBJ2-1	NA	TGTGCCTGGAGTGGCCCTAGCGGGCTAGGCAATGAGCAGTTCTTC	CAWSGPSGLGNEQFF
TRBV28	NA	TRBJ1-1	NA	TGTGCCAGCAGCCCAGGGGTTTTGACTGAAGCTTTCTTT	CASSPGVLTEAFF
TRBV6-5	TRBD1	TRBJ1-1	few	TGTGCCAGCAGTTCCACCCCCGGACAGGGAGCTTTCTTT	CASSSTPGQGAFF
TRBV20-1	NA	TRBJ1-2	NA	TGCAGTGCTCAACGGCCGTATGGCTACACCTTC	CSAQRPYGYTF
TRBV30	NA	TRBJ1-1	many	TGTGCCTGGAGTGTAGTACTAGGAACTGAAGCTTTCTTT	CAWSVVLGTEAFF
TRBV7-2	NA	TRBJ2-7	few	TGTGCCAGCAGCACCGCGGCAGGGCTCTTCCGAGCGGATGCCTACGAGCAGTACTTC	CASSTAAGLFRADAYEQYF
TRBV2	NA	TRBJ2-7	NA	TGTGCCAGCAGTGGAGGGACCCAGACCTACGAGCAGTACTTC	CASSGGTQTYEQYF
TRBV15	NA	TRBJ1-2	once	TGTGCCACCAGCAGAGATCCCGAATCCTATGGCTACACCTTC	CATSRDPESYGYTF
TRBV16	NA	TRBJ1-5	NA	TGTGCCAGCAGCCAAGAGGCCTCTCAGCCCCAGCATTTT	CASSQEASQPQHF
TRBV6-5	TRBD1	TRBJ1-5	NA	TGTGCCAGCAGTTCGACAGGGGTAGGGAATCAGCCCCAGCATTTT	CASSSTGVGNQPQHF
TRBV9	TRBD1	TRBJ1-4	NA	TGTGCCAGCAGCGTAGGGACAGGGTACGAAAAACTGTTTTTT	CASSVGTGYEKLFF
TRBV6-1	NA	TRBJ2-1	few	TGTGCCATCAGTGAGCCTGGACAGGAGCAGTTCTTC	CAISEPGQEQFF
TRBV11-2	NA	TRBJ2-1	NA	TGTGCCAGCAGCTTAGGGGGTTACTACAATGAGCAGTTCTTC	CASSLGGYYNEQFF
TRBV28	NA	TRBJ2-5	few	TGTGCCAGCAGCAACGGGGCCCAAGAGACCCAGTACTTC	CASSNGAQETQYF